The 21 T cell receptor beta chains in this list originate from one sample, sequenced in a study of blood T cells in healthy people across ages. It was with a sample-barcoded 5' primer and a J-beta primer mix that a second PCR of roughly 7 to 11 cycles was run. TCRdb recomputed calls from the 5' RACE reads with MiXCR, one row per CDR3 protein. Here the sample spans about 1,800,000 distinct CDR3 sequences, approximately 28% being singletons. Specimen: blood. The receptor set was obtained from a woman in her 30s in good health.

This chain joins TRBV10-3 and TRBJ2-5; the D call may be TRBD1 or TRBD2 (5 bases each). Trimming pared 10 bases from V and 10 bases from J, leaving 16 bases between. CDR3 length equals 11 residues. CDR1 is ENHRY, CDR2 SYGVKD, per germline. In DNA form, the CDR3 reads TGTGCCACGGGACCTCCCATGGTCCAGTACTTC. Its protein product is CATGPPMVQYF.

This clonotype was seen only a few times. The V and J genes are TRBV11-2 and TRBJ2-3; TRBD1 is a possible D gene (6 bases). The germline CDR1 and CDR2 sequences are SGHAT and FQNNGV. The CDR3 is 14 residues long. V was trimmed by 4 bases and J by 6 bases, leaving 14 bases between them. The CDR3, as DNA: TGTGCCAGCAGCTACAGGGAGTCCTCCGATACGCAGTATTTT. Translated, it gives CASSYRESSDTQYF.

This clonotype was detected only a few times. The rearrangement links TRBV7-3 to TRBJ2-7; perhaps TRBD2 as D (6 bases). Germline V lookup: CDR1 SGHTA, CDR2 FQGTGA. V was trimmed by 2 bases and J by 6 bases, leaving 14 bases between them. This CDR3 region has 14 residues. The CDR3 here is CASSLDGSGGEQYF. As DNA, the CDR3 is TGTGCCAGCAGCTTAGACGGTTCCGGGGGCGAGCAGTACTTC.

As for this clonotype: This likely comes from a read error, as the CDR3 has no conserved phenylalanine or tryptophan at its end. In DNA form, the CDR3 reads TGTGCCAGCAGCTTGAAGTACCAAGAGACCCAGTACTCC. It encodes CASSLKYQETQYS. The chain links TRBV7-3 to TRBJ2-5; D unclear. Germline loops: CDR1 SGHTA, CDR2 FQGTGA. The CDR3 consists of 13 residues. V lost 3 bases and J lost 0, with 5 bases in between.

This chain joins TRBV5-5 and TRBJ2-2; tentatively, D is TRBD1 or TRBD2 (5 bases each). Germline-derived CDR1 and CDR2 are SGHKS and YYEKEE (reference sequence). The V gene lost 2 bases and the J gene lost 1 base, with 12 bases spanning the gap. This CDR3 contains 16 residues. The chain's CDR3 is CASSFSGTVNTGELFF. The CDR3, as DNA: TGTGCCAGCAGCTTCTCCGGGACGGTGAACACCGGGGAGCTGTTTTTT.

The V call is TRBV20-1, the J call TRBJ2-3; D is unresolved. Looked up from germline, CDR1 is DFQATT and CDR2 is SNEGSKA (reference sequence). This CDR3 contains 13 residues. V lost 5 bases and J 2 bases, leaving 11 bases between the germline ends. In nucleotides, the CDR3 is TGCAGTGCTTTTCTACTGCTCACAGATACGCAGTATTTT. Translating it yields CSAFLLLTDTQYF.

This clonotype was seen ten or more times. The chain carries TRBV12-3 or TRBV12-4 and TRBJ1-2, with D unresolved. CDR3 length: 13 residues. Trimming removed 3 bases from V and 1 base from J, with 6 bases in between. The chain's CDR3 is CASSLNGNYGYTF. The CDR3 DNA reads TGTGCCAGCAGTTTGAACGGTAACTATGGCTACACCTTC.

This clonotype showed up many times. The chain combines TRBV12-3 or TRBV12-4 with TRBJ2-6, with D unresolved. Trimming shortened V by 6 bases and J by 1 base, and 19 bases separated the two germline ends. This CDR3 has 18 amino acids. The CDR3 nucleotides read TGTGCCAGCAGCCTTAGGTCGTCTCAGTGGTCTGGGGCCAACGTCCTGACTTTC. This gives the protein CASSLRSSQWSGANVLTF.

Concerning this clonotype itself: The junction does not match germline at one end; this may be a read error. The chain carries TRBV3-1 and TRBJ2-7; D perhaps matches TRBD1 (5 bases). The CDR3 covers 14 residues. Per the germline V gene, CDR1 is LGHDT and CDR2 is YNNKEL (reference sequence). CDR3: CASSPPWGAYDQYF. In nucleotides, the CDR3 is TGTGCCAGCAGCCCCCCTTGGGGCGCCTACGATCAGTACTTC.

This rearrangement joins TRBV7-3 to TRBJ2-1; a possible D gene is TRBD1 (8 bases). Germline V gene data show CDR1 as SGHTA and CDR2 as FQGTGA. CDR3 length equals 15 residues. Trimming stripped 5 bases from V and 6 bases from J, with 17 bases between. The CDR3 DNA reads as TGTGCCAGCAGCCCCGGGGGGACAGGTGTCAATGAGCAGTTCTTC. Its protein product is CASSPGGTGVNEQFF. The full variable domain, in which reference TRBV7-3 and TRBJ2-1 provide the parts outside the CDR3, is GAGVSQTPSNKVTEKGKYVELRCDPISGHTALYWYRQSLGQGPEFLIYFQGTGAADDSGLPNDRFFAVRPEGSVSTLKIQRTERGDSAVYLCASSPGGTGVNEQFFGPGTRLTVL.

Points on this clonotype: Germline and junction disagree at one end, which may indicate a read error. The rearrangement links TRBV12-5 to TRBJ2-5; TRBD1 or TRBD2 may be the D gene (5 bases each). Germline CDR1 and CDR2: LGHNT and FRNRAP. This CDR3 has 13 residues. CDR3 residues: CASGFAGSETRYF. The DNA for the CDR3 is TGTGCTAGTGGTTTTGCAGGGAGTGAGACCCGGTACTTC.

This clonotype was observed at least ten times. CDR3 sequence: CSARGDREETQYF. In nucleotides, the CDR3 is TGCAGTGCTAGAGGCGACAGGGAGGAGACCCAGTACTTC. The rearrangement links TRBV20-1 to TRBJ2-5; 7 nucleotides align to TRBD1. V lost 1 base to trimming and J lost 5 bases; unmatched junction nucleotides: 4. CDR3 size: 13 residues. Germline lookup yields CDR1 DFQATT and CDR2 SNEGSKA (reference sequence).

In this sample, this clonotype turned up a few times. The chain couples TRBV12-3 or TRBV12-4 to TRBJ2-7; TRBD2 aligns across 7 bases. Losses at the gene ends were 4 bases for V and 2 bases for J; bases not matched to a gene: 8. This CDR3 has 15 residues. CDR3 sequence reads: CASSSSSGDPYEQYF. The CDR3 coding sequence is TGTGCCAGCAGTTCATCCAGCGGGGACCCCTACGAGCAGTACTTC.

CDR3 coding DNA: TGCAGTGCTAGATTTCAAAGCGGGAGAGGGGCCTACAATGAGCAGTTCTTC. As protein: CSARFQSGRGAYNEQFF. The gene calls are TRBV20-1 and TRBJ2-1; 8 nucleotides align to TRBD2. CDR1 DFQATT and CDR2 SNEGSKA come from the germline V gene (reference sequence). The trim removed 2 bases at V and 2 bases at J, leaving 11 bases unmatched. The CDR3 sequence is 17 residues long.

A remark on this clonotype: A junction end diverges from the germline sequence, so it may reflect a read error. The chain has TRBV15 and TRBJ1-5; D ambiguous. The germline V gene has CDR1 LNHNV and CDR2 YYDKDF (reference sequence). This CDR3 spans 13 amino acids. Written as DNA, the CDR3 is TGTGCCGCCAGCAGGAATAGCAATCAGCCCCAGCATTTT. Translation: CAASRNSNQPQHF. Drawing the rest from reference TRBV15 and TRBJ1-5, the complete variable domain is DAMVIQNPRYQVTQFGKPVTLSCSQTLNHNVMYWYQQKSSQAPKLLFHYYDKDFNNEADTPDNFQSRRPNTSFCFLDIRSPGLGDTAMYLCAASRNSNQPQHFGDGTRLSIL.

This clonotype was counted only a few times. This chain connects TRBV4-1 to TRBJ2-2, with TRBD2 identical over 10 bases. The CDR3 is 16 residues long. After removal of 1 base from V and 5 bases from J, the junction contained 4 bases not matched to a gene. CDR1 is MGHRA and CDR2 is YSYEKL in the germline V gene. The CDR3 coding sequence is TGCGCCAGCAGCCAAGGGCCGACTAGCGGGACCGGGGAGCTGTTTTTT. Its protein product is CASSQGPTSGTGELFF.

This clonotype was counted ten times or more. The rearrangement uses TRBV29-1 and TRBJ2-5, with TRBD2 identical over 10 bases. The CDR3 contains 14 residues. The germline V gene encodes CDR1 SQVTM and CDR2 ANQGSEA. Trimming cost V 5 bases and J 5 bases; bases outside gene matches: 8. The CDR3 region has the DNA TGCAGCGTTCTCAGCGGGGGGGCTGGTGAGACCCAGTACTTC. Amino acid sequence: CSVLSGGAGETQYF.

Remarks on this clonotype: A much more abundant neighbour one base away suggests this may be a read error. The chain employs TRBV12-3 or TRBV12-4 and TRBJ2-1; 10 bases map to TRBD2. This CDR3 has 15 amino acids. CDR3 coding DNA: TGTGCCGGCAGTCAGAGCGGGGGGGCAATCAATGAGCAGTTCTTC. Translating gives CAGSQSGGAINEQFF.

The gene calls are TRBV5-1 and TRBJ1-6; TRBD1 aligns across 7 bases. Germline V CDR1 and CDR2: SGHRS, YFSETQ. Trimming at V came to 3 bases and at J to 5 bases, leaving 5 bases not matched to a gene. The CDR3 contains 15 residues. As DNA, the CDR3 is TGCGCCAGCAGCTATGACAGGGTTGATAATTCACCCCTCCACTTT. Residues: CASSYDRVDNSPLHF.

This chain links TRBV6-6 with TRBJ2-1, with D possibly being TRBD1 or TRBD2 (5 bases each). CDR3 length: 12 residues. The V gene's germline CDR1 is MNHNY and CDR2 SVGAGI (reference sequence). V was pared by 6 bases and J by 10 bases, with 13 bases between. The CDR3 protein is CASSRDGYEQFF. The CDR3 nucleotides are TGTGCCAGCAGCCGGGACGGCTACGAGCAGTTCTTC.

This clonotype was found a few times. CDR3 sequence reads: CASSQGLRGRSTEAFF. For the CDR3, the DNA is TGCGCCAGCAGCCAGGGTCTCAGGGGGCGATCGACTGAAGCTTTCTTT. The J gene is TRBJ1-1, the V gene TRBV4-1, with 8 bases fitting TRBD1. The V segment lost 3 bases and the J segment 5 bases; nucleotides outside the gene matches: 11. Germline V gives CDR1 MGHRA, CDR2 YSYEKL. The CDR3 totals 16 residues.